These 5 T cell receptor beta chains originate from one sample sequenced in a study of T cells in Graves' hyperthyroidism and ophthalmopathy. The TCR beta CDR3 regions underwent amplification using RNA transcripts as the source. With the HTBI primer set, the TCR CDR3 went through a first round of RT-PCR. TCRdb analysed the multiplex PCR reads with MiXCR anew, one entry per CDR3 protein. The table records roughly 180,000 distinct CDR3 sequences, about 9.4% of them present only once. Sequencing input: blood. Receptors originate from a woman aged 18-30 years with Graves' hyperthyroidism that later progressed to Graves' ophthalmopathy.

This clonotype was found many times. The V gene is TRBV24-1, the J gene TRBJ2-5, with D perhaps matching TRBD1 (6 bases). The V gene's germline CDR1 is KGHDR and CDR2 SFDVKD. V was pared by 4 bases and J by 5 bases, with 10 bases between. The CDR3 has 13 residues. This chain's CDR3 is CATSDPDRETQYF. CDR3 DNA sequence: TGTGCCACCAGTGACCCCGACAGGGAGACCCAGTACTTC.

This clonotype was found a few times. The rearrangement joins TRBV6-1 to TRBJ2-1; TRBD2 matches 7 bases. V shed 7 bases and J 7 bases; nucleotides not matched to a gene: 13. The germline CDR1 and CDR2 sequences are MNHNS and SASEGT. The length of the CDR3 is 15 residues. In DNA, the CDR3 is TGTGCCAGCAACAAACCGGGGGAGGGCCAAAATGAGCAGTTCTTC. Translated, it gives CASNKPGEGQNEQFF.

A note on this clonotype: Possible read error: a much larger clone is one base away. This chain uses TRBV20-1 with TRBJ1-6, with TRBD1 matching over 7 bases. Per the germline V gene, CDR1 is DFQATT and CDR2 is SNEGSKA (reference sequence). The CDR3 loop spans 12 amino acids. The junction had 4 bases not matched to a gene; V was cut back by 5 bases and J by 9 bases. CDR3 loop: CSARQGSSPLHF. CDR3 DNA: TGCAGTGCTCGACAGGGCAGTTCACCCCTCCACTTT.

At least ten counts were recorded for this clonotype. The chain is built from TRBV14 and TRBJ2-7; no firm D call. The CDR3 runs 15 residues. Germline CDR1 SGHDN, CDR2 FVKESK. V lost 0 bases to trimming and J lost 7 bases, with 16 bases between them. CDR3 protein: CASSQEDSSLWEQYF. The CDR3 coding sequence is TGTGCCAGCAGCCAAGAAGACTCCAGTTTGTGGGAGCAGTACTTC. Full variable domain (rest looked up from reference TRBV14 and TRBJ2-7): EAGVTQFPSHSVIEKGQTVTLRCDPISGHDNLYWYRRVMGKEIKFLLHFVKESKQDESGMPNNRFLAERTGGTYSTLKVQPAELEDSGVYFCASSQEDSSLWEQYFGPGTRLTVT.

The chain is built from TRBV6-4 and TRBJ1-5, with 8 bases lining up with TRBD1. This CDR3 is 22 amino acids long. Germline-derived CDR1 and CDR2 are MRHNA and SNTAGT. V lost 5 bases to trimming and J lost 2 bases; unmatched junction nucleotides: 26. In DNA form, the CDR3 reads TGTGCCAGCAGTCCACGAACCCGAAACAGGGGGGTCAGGTACTTGGGCAATCAGCCCCAGCATTTT. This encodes CASSPRTRNRGVRYLGNQPQHF.